This TCR beta chain was retrieved from a study of T cell responses to AZD1222 COVID-19 vaccine. In the study overall: Whether given at about 4 or about 12 weeks, second doses were pooled.

Using immunoSEQ multiplex PCR, the repertoire was profiled, and TCRdb retains in-frame clones only, with some absent. Among approximately 170,000 clones, roughly nine tenths were seen once, and the ten largest hold about 6.9%. Comment on this clone: Its antigen is as yet unknown.

Notes on the study in general: Seropositive AZD1222 recipients at baseline numbered only six or seven. The sample set comprised mostly white British donors with more females, and clonal diversity was possibly underestimated.

This clonotype originated in an adult in good health. Sequencing was performed on peripheral blood, taken on day 0 of AZD1222 vaccination.

CDR3 in DNA: TGTGCCAGCAGCTCCGGGACAGGGCCCTACGAGCAGTACTTC. It translates to CASSSGTGPYEQYF. This chain joins TRBV7-3 and TRBJ2-7, with 9 bases fitting TRBD1. The V gene end was trimmed by 4 bases and the J gene end by 2 bases; junction bases not matched to a gene: 3. The CDR3 covers 14 residues. The germline V gene has CDR1 SGHTA and CDR2 FQGTGA.